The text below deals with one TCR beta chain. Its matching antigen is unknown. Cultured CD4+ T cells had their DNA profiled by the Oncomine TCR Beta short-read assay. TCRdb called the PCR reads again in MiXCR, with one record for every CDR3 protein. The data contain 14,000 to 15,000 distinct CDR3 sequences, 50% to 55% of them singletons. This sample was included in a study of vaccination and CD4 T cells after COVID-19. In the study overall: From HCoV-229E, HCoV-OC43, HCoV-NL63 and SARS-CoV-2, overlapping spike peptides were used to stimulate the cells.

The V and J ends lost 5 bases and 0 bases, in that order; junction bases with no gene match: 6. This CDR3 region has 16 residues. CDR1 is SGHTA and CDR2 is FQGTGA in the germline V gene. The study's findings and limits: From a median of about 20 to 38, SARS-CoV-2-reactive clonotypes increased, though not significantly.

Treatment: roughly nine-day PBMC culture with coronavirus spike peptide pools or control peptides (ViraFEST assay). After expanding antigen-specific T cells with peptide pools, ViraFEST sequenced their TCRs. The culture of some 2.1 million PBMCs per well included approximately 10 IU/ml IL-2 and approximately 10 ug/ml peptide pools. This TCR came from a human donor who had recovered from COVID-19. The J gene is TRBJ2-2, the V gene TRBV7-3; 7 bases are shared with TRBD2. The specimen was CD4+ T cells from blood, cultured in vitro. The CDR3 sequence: CASSPERDPNTGELFF. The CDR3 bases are TGTGCCAGCAGCCCAGAGCGGGACCCGAACACCGGGGAGCTGTTTTTT.